This is a list of T cell receptor beta chains from one sample in a study of lymphopenia after photon versus proton radiotherapy. TCRdb keeps only in-frame clones here, not all; method: immunoSEQ multiplex PCR. This table holds some 7,000 clones, approximately 80% found once. The material sequenced was peripheral blood, taken from a patient treated with photon-based radiotherapy. These receptors originate from a man aged 30 to 45 with gastric cancer. Both conserved end residues are part of each CDR3. D genes are given only for firm matches. Rows may omit the clone size; those that give it use once, few, many or a size class.

J: TRBJ2-7
D: -
V: TRBV29-1
size: -
DNA: TGCAGCGTGTTCGGTGACACGAGCTCCTACGAGCAGTACTTC
CDR3: CSVFGDTSSYEQYF

J: TRBJ2-2
D: -
V: TRBV2
size: -
DNA: TGTGCCAGCAGTGATGCCAACACCGGGGAGCTGTTTTTT
CDR3: CASSDANTGELFF

J: TRBJ2-5
D: TRBD2
V: TRBV2
size: -
DNA: TGTGCCAGCAGTGGGACTAGCGGGGAAAAAGAGACCCAGTACTTC
CDR3: CASSGTSGEKETQYF

J: TRBJ1-4
D: TRBD1
V: TRBV9
size: once
DNA: TGTGCCAGCAGCCAACAGGGGCAGGGTGAAAAACTGTTTTTT
CDR3: CASSQQGQGEKLFF

J: TRBJ1-5
D: -
V: TRBV6-5
size: -
DNA: TGTGCCAGCAGTGAGACAGCGACTAATCAGCCCCAGCATTTT
CDR3: CASSETATNQPQHF

J: TRBJ2-3
D: -
V: TRBV6-5
size: -
DNA: TGTGCCAGCATAGGGATCTCTCCTAGCACAGATACGCAGTATTTT
CDR3: CASIGISPSTDTQYF

J: TRBJ2-7
D: -
V: TRBV5-6
size: once
DNA: TGTGCCAGCAGGAGGCAGGGGCAGGTCTACGAGCAGTACTTC
CDR3: CASRRQGQVYEQYF

J: TRBJ2-3
D: TRBD2
V: TRBV9
size: few
DNA: TGTGCCAGCAGCGTAGTAGCGGGGGCGATCACAGATACGCAGTATTTT
CDR3: CASSVVAGAITDTQYF

J: TRBJ2-7
D: -
V: TRBV6-5
size: -
DNA: TGTGCCAGCAGTTACTTGGGGAAGAGCGTCTACGAGCAGTACTTC
CDR3: CASSYLGKSVYEQYF

J: TRBJ2-7
D: -
V: TRBV11-3
size: -
DNA: TGTGCCAGCAGCTATACCTACGAGCAGTACTTC
CDR3: CASSYTYEQYF

J: TRBJ1-3
D: TRBD1
V: TRBV5-3
size: -
DNA: TGTGCCAGAAGCTCGGACAGGACCTCTGGAAACACCATATATTTT
CDR3: CARSSDRTSGNTIYF

J: TRBJ1-1
D: -
V: TRBV28
size: -
DNA: TGTGCCAGCAGTCCCCCGAGGAGGGACACTGAAGCTTTCTTT
CDR3: CASSPPRRDTEAFF

J: TRBJ2-3
D: TRBD1
V: TRBV7-3
size: few
DNA: TGTGCCAGCAGCTTAATGGGACAGCTCACAGATACGCAGTATTTT
CDR3: CASSLMGQLTDTQYF

J: TRBJ1-2
D: TRBD1
V: TRBV10-2
size: -
DNA: TGCGCCAGCAGTCATGGACAGGGGATTATGGAGAACTATGGCTACACCTTC
CDR3: CASSHGQGIMENYGYTF

J: TRBJ2-7
D: -
V: TRBV11-3
size: -
DNA: TGTGCCAGCAGCCCAGGGAGTGACTCCTACGAGCAGTACTTC
CDR3: CASSPGSDSYEQYF

J: TRBJ2-7
D: -
V: TRBV6-1
size: once
DNA: TGTGCCAGCACATCAGGTGGATCCAACTCCTACGAGCAGTACTTC
CDR3: CASTSGGSNSYEQYF

J: TRBJ2-1
D: -
V: TRBV5-1
size: -
DNA: TGCGCCAGTGGGCTCGGGGGACCTTACAATGAGCAGTTCTTC
CDR3: CASGLGGPYNEQFF

J: TRBJ2-7
D: TRBD2
V: TRBV29-1
size: -
DNA: TGCAGCGTTACCTCCGGACTAGCGACTTACGAGCAGTACTTC
CDR3: CSVTSGLATYEQYF

J: TRBJ1-1
D: -
V: TRBV5-1
size: -
DNA: TGCGCCAGCAGCTTGGTAGACAGAGAGAGCACTGAAGCTTTCTTT
CDR3: CASSLVDRESTEAFF

J: TRBJ1-6
D: TRBD1
V: TRBV2
size: once
DNA: TGTGCCAGCCAGGAGACAGGGTTAAATTCACCCCTCCACTTT
CDR3: CASQETGLNSPLHF